This T cell receptor beta chain was obtained from a study of a mutant IDH1 vaccine in newly diagnosed glioma. Clones were sequenced by immunoSEQ multiplex PCR, and TCRdb holds only the in-frame ones, with some missing. Here the sample spans over 50,000 clones, more than 80% being singletons. As to this clone: Antigen unknown.

Noted time point: week 5, during vaccination. Vaccinated patients received 300 ug of mutant IDH1 20-mer peptide per dose, with topical imiquimod. This sample comprised PBMCs, obtained from a glioma patient whose treatment included an IDH1 peptide vaccine. This receptor was obtained from a woman between 40 and 55 years old with glioma.

Written as DNA, the CDR3 is TGTGCCATCAGAGGGACTGGACAGAAAGCTTTCTTT. As protein: CAIRGTGQKAFF. This rearrangement joins TRBV10-3 to TRBJ1-1, with a weak D call TRBD1 (6 bases). The V and J ends lost 6 bases and 9 bases respectively, with 14 bases between them. This CDR3 has 12 residues. Per the germline V gene, CDR1 is ENHRY and CDR2 is SYGVKD.